These T cell receptor beta chains were read from a single sample in a study of blood T cell repertoires in COVID-19. The table came from immunoSEQ multiplex PCR; TCRdb's copy has only in-frame clones and leaves some out. The data contain more than 70,000 clones, approximately 81% of them singletons. The sequenced sample was peripheral blood. The receptor set was obtained from a woman aged 80 or older with active or convalescent COVID-19. Both conserved end residues are part of each CDR3. The D gene is left open where the match is weak. The listing skips clone size in some rows; elsewhere it reads once, few, many or a size class.

j_gene: TRBJ2-1
d_gene: NA
v_gene: TRBV27
abundance: NA
CDR3nt: TGTGCCAGCAGTTTGTGGGGAGTAAAGGGCGGTGAGCAGTTCTTC
CDR3aa: CASSLWGVKGGEQFF

j_gene: TRBJ1-6
d_gene: TRBD1
v_gene: TRBV30
abundance: NA
CDR3nt: TGTGCCTGGGACAGGGATTCACCCCTCCACTTT
CDR3aa: CAWDRDSPLHF

j_gene: TRBJ1-5
d_gene: TRBD1
v_gene: TRBV28
abundance: NA
CDR3nt: TGTGCCAGCAGCAACATACAGGGGGGTTTTAATCAGCCCCAGCATTTT
CDR3aa: CASSNIQGGFNQPQHF

j_gene: TRBJ1-1
d_gene: TRBD1
v_gene: TRBV27
abundance: NA
CDR3nt: TGTGCCAGCAGCGTGTCGGGACAGACGACAAGATTGAACACTGAAGCTTTCTTT
CDR3aa: CASSVSGQTTRLNTEAFF

j_gene: TRBJ1-2
d_gene: NA
v_gene: TRBV4-2
abundance: NA
CDR3nt: TGTGCCAGCAGCCAAGATACCAGGGGTAACTATGGCTACACCTTC
CDR3aa: CASSQDTRGNYGYTF

j_gene: TRBJ1-3
d_gene: NA
v_gene: TRBV3-1/TRBV3-2
abundance: NA
CDR3nt: TGTGCCAGCAGCCAATTTAATGGAAACACCATATATTTT
CDR3aa: CASSQFNGNTIYF

j_gene: TRBJ2-6
d_gene: TRBD1
v_gene: TRBV6-5
abundance: NA
CDR3nt: TGTGCCAGCCTAACAGGGGGATCTGGGGCCAACGTCCTGACTTTC
CDR3aa: CASLTGGSGANVLTF

j_gene: TRBJ2-1
d_gene: TRBD1
v_gene: TRBV11-2
abundance: NA
CDR3nt: TGTGCCAGCAGCTTAGGGGGACAGCAACGCAATGAGCAGTTCTTC
CDR3aa: CASSLGGQQRNEQFF

j_gene: TRBJ2-6
d_gene: TRBD2
v_gene: TRBV4-3
abundance: NA
CDR3nt: TGCGCCAGCAGCCAAGATCGGACTAGCTCTGGGGCCAACGTCCTGACTTTC
CDR3aa: CASSQDRTSSGANVLTF

j_gene: TRBJ2-3
d_gene: TRBD2
v_gene: TRBV27
abundance: NA
CDR3nt: TGTGCCAGCAGTTTAGCACTAGCGGGCACAGATACGCAGTATTTT
CDR3aa: CASSLALAGTDTQYF

j_gene: TRBJ2-7
d_gene: NA
v_gene: TRBV6-6
abundance: NA
CDR3nt: TGTGCCAGCAGTTCAACCTACGAGCAGTACTTC
CDR3aa: CASSSTYEQYF

j_gene: TRBJ1-6
d_gene: NA
v_gene: TRBV6-2/TRBV6-3
abundance: NA
CDR3nt: TGTGCCAGCAGTTACTCGATTCGGGAGAATTCACCCCTCCACTTT
CDR3aa: CASSYSIRENSPLHF

j_gene: TRBJ2-1
d_gene: TRBD2
v_gene: TRBV24-1
abundance: NA
CDR3nt: TGTGCCACCAGTGATACTAGCGGGAGCAATGAGCAGTTCTTC
CDR3aa: CATSDTSGSNEQFF

j_gene: TRBJ1-3
d_gene: NA
v_gene: TRBV4-1
abundance: NA
CDR3nt: TGCGCCAGCAGCCAAGTTTATTTCAGGAAACCGGTGGAAAACACCATATATTTT
CDR3aa: CASSQVYFRKPVENTIYF

j_gene: TRBJ2-2
d_gene: NA
v_gene: TRBV19
abundance: NA
CDR3nt: TGTGCCAGTAGTCGCCGAGTGGGGGGTGGAACCGGGGAGCTGTTTTTT
CDR3aa: CASSRRVGGGTGELFF

j_gene: TRBJ1-3
d_gene: TRBD1
v_gene: TRBV18
abundance: NA
CDR3nt: TGTGCCAGCTCACTTTACGACAGGGGCTCTGGAAACACCATATATTTT
CDR3aa: CASSLYDRGSGNTIYF

j_gene: TRBJ2-2
d_gene: TRBD1
v_gene: TRBV5-1
abundance: NA
CDR3nt: TGCGCCAGCAGCTTGGGGCGGACAGGGGACAAGACCGGGGAGCTGTTTTTT
CDR3aa: CASSLGRTGDKTGELFF

j_gene: TRBJ1-5
d_gene: NA
v_gene: TRBV2
abundance: NA
CDR3nt: TGTGCCAGCAGTGCGGACACTAATCAGCCCCAGCATTTT
CDR3aa: CASSADTNQPQHF

j_gene: TRBJ2-3
d_gene: TRBD2
v_gene: TRBV29-1
abundance: NA
CDR3nt: TGCAGCGTCGCGCTGGGGGGAGGGGCAACGGATACGCAGTATTTT
CDR3aa: CSVALGGGATDTQYF

j_gene: TRBJ1-2
d_gene: NA
v_gene: TRBV28
abundance: NA
CDR3nt: TGTGCCAGCAGGTTACAACCCAACGTGGGGGCTTGGGGCTACACCTTC
CDR3aa: CASRLQPNVGAWGYTF

j_gene: TRBJ2-5
d_gene: NA
v_gene: TRBV5-5
abundance: NA
CDR3nt: TGTGCCAGCAGCCTGGCAGGTAGGGGGTTCCAAGAGACCCAGTACTTC
CDR3aa: CASSLAGRGFQETQYF

j_gene: TRBJ2-3
d_gene: TRBD2
v_gene: TRBV5-5
abundance: NA
CDR3nt: TGTGCCAGCAGCCTCCCGGGACTAGCGGGAGCAGATACGCAGTATTTT
CDR3aa: CASSLPGLAGADTQYF

j_gene: TRBJ2-5
d_gene: TRBD2
v_gene: TRBV11-3
abundance: NA
CDR3nt: TGTGCCAGCAGCCCCAGGGCTAGCGGGAGGGGAGAGACCCAGTACTTC
CDR3aa: CASSPRASGRGETQYF

j_gene: TRBJ2-1
d_gene: NA
v_gene: TRBV13
abundance: NA
CDR3nt: TGTGCCAGCAGCGCGGGGGCCAATGAGCAGTTCTTC
CDR3aa: CASSAGANEQFF

j_gene: TRBJ2-2
d_gene: NA
v_gene: TRBV28
abundance: NA
CDR3nt: TGTGCCAGCACCGACACTAACACCGGGGAGCTGTTTTTT
CDR3aa: CASTDTNTGELFF

j_gene: TRBJ2-7
d_gene: NA
v_gene: TRBV15
abundance: NA
CDR3nt: TGTGCCACCAGCAGAGAAGGGGGTTCCTACGAGCAGTACTTC
CDR3aa: CATSREGGSYEQYF

j_gene: TRBJ1-1
d_gene: NA
v_gene: TRBV5-1
abundance: NA
CDR3nt: TGCGCCAGCAGCCCTGGCGGGGGAACGGACACTGAAGCTTTCTTT
CDR3aa: CASSPGGGTDTEAFF

j_gene: TRBJ2-3
d_gene: NA
v_gene: TRBV19
abundance: NA
CDR3nt: TGTGCCAGTAGTATCCTAAGCGCTACAGATACGCAGTATTTT
CDR3aa: CASSILSATDTQYF

j_gene: TRBJ2-1
d_gene: TRBD2
v_gene: TRBV5-1
abundance: NA
CDR3nt: TGCGCCAGCAGCTCTTCTAGCGGGAGGTTGTACAATGAGCAGTTCTTC
CDR3aa: CASSSSSGRLYNEQFF

j_gene: TRBJ1-1
d_gene: TRBD1
v_gene: TRBV28
abundance: NA
CDR3nt: TGTGCCAGCAGTTACAGGGGGTCTGAAGCTTTCTTT
CDR3aa: CASSYRGSEAFF

j_gene: TRBJ2-7
d_gene: TRBD1
v_gene: TRBV6-5
abundance: NA
CDR3nt: TGTGCCAGCATGGTCGGGACAGGAAAAACCTACGAGCAGTACTTC
CDR3aa: CASMVGTGKTYEQYF

j_gene: TRBJ1-2
d_gene: TRBD1
v_gene: TRBV29-1
abundance: NA
CDR3nt: TGCAGCGTAGGACAGGGGATGATCGGTGGCTACACCTTC
CDR3aa: CSVGQGMIGGYTF

j_gene: TRBJ2-2
d_gene: NA
v_gene: TRBV5-1
abundance: NA
CDR3nt: TGCGCCAGCAGCACGGGACTTTCAATCACCGGGGAGCTGTTTTTT
CDR3aa: CASSTGLSITGELFF

j_gene: TRBJ1-2
d_gene: NA
v_gene: TRBV28
abundance: NA
CDR3nt: TGTGCCAGCAGTTTACGCGAGGGTATTGTCGCCGGTAACTATGGCTACACCTTC
CDR3aa: CASSLREGIVAGNYGYTF

j_gene: TRBJ1-2
d_gene: TRBD1
v_gene: TRBV30
abundance: NA
CDR3nt: TGTGCCTGGAGTATAGGGACAGAGTATCTTCATGGCTACACCTTC
CDR3aa: CAWSIGTEYLHGYTF

j_gene: TRBJ2-2
d_gene: NA
v_gene: TRBV7-8
abundance: NA
CDR3nt: TGTGCCTCGGGTAGGGGCACCGGGGAGCTGTTTTTT
CDR3aa: CASGRGTGELFF

j_gene: TRBJ1-1
d_gene: TRBD1
v_gene: TRBV28
abundance: NA
CDR3nt: TGTGCCAGCCTCGACGTAGATCCTCGTCGAAGAGGGGGCAAAGGCACTGAAGCTTTCTTT
CDR3aa: CASLDVDPRRRGGKGTEAFF

j_gene: TRBJ2-1
d_gene: TRBD2
v_gene: TRBV5-1
abundance: NA
CDR3nt: TGCGCCAGCAGCTTGTCTGGTAGCGGGATCAATGAGCAGTTCTTC
CDR3aa: CASSLSGSGINEQFF

j_gene: TRBJ2-1
d_gene: TRBD2
v_gene: TRBV6-2/TRBV6-3
abundance: once
CDR3nt: TGTGCCAGCAGTACCCTAGCGGGAGAGCAGTTCTTC
CDR3aa: CASSTLAGEQFF

j_gene: TRBJ2-7
d_gene: NA
v_gene: TRBV7-2
abundance: NA
CDR3nt: TGTGCCAGCACCCCCGGAGTCGCGGAAACCTACGAGCAGTACTTC
CDR3aa: CASTPGVAETYEQYF

j_gene: TRBJ2-3
d_gene: NA
v_gene: TRBV12-3/TRBV12-4
abundance: NA
CDR3nt: TGTGCCAGCAGTTTTATGGATACGCAGTATTTT
CDR3aa: CASSFMDTQYF